This TCR beta chain originates from a study of blood T cell repertoires in COVID-19. Per the germline V gene, CDR1 is LNHDA and CDR2 is SQIVND (reference sequence). The ends were cut back, 5 bases at V and 3 bases at J, with 10 bases in the middle. CDR3 length equals 14 residues. In the authors' workflow: Counts of nucleated cells, estimated from reference gene primer amplification, were obtained. Clones were sequenced by immunoSEQ multiplex PCR, and TCRdb holds only the in-frame ones, with some missing. That table supplies the V and J calls and clone size; D and trimming were determined from the DNA. The sample includes tens of thousands of clones, 85% to 90% of them seen just once.

This TCR was recovered from a woman in her 70s with acute or convalescent COVID-19. The chain uses TRBV19 and TRBJ1-4, with D possibly matching TRBD1 (5 bases). The sequenced sample consisted of peripheral blood. The CDR3: CASSLGHPNEKLFF. The CDR3 coding sequence is TGTGCCAGTAGTCTTGGACACCCTAATGAAAAACTGTTTTTT.